A single sample gave rise to the 11 T cell receptor beta chains below, sequenced in a study of CD8+ T cells in alopecia areata. Sequencing used cDNA as its template, made by extracting RNA and reverse transcribing it. Profiled with immunoSEQ multiplex PCR; TCRdb holds only in-frame clones, not every one. This table has approximately 210,000 clones, roughly 40% appearing once. Documented treatment: oral pan-JAK inhibitor, 5-10 mg twice daily. The sequenced sample was CD4+ T cells sorted from blood, obtained at approximately week 39, from a patient treated with tofacitinib. The receptors originated from a human donor with alopecia areata.

This clone has more than one count but fewer than ten. The V gene is TRBV19, the J gene TRBJ2-2; 8 bases fit TRBD1. Unmatched junction bases numbered 1, after V lost 6 bases and J lost 4 bases. Germline CDR1 LNHDA, CDR2 SQIVND (reference sequence). This CDR3 has 13 amino acids. The DNA of the CDR3 is TGTGCCAGTAGCGACAGGGGCACCGGGGAGCTGTTTTTT. This translates into CASSDRGTGELFF.

The chain joins TRBV5-1 to TRBJ1-5; D is unclear. The V end was cut by 0 bases, the J end by 7 bases, with 11 bases between. This CDR3 region has 14 residues. Germline V gene sequence: CDR1 SGHRS, CDR2 YFSETQ. CDR3 sequence (DNA): TGCGCCAGCAGCTTGGAGGGTTCCAAGCAGCCCCAGCATTTT. It translates to CASSLEGSKQPQHF.

This clone was counted a few times. The rearrangement links TRBV30 to TRBJ2-5, with unresolved D. Germline lookup yields CDR1 GTSNPN and CDR2 SVGIG (reference sequence). There are 11 residues in the CDR3. Trimming cost V 3 bases and J 6 bases, with 8 bases left between them. CDR3 coding DNA: TGTGCCTGGAGACAGACCAAGACCCAGTACTTC. Encoded protein: CAWRQTKTQYF.

This clone was observed a handful of times. For the CDR3, the DNA is TGTGCCTGGAGTGTATCCCAACTTAATGAGCAGTACTTC. Protein sequence: CAWSVSQLNEQYF. The V call is TRBV30, the J call TRBJ2-7; no clear D gene. The V end was cut by 0 bases, the J end by 7 bases, with 13 bases between. CDR3 length: 13 residues. CDR1 and CDR2 from the germline V gene are GTSNPN and SVGIG (reference sequence).

The V call is TRBV5-1, the J call TRBJ2-7, with TRBD1 matching 10 bases. Germline-derived CDR1 and CDR2 are SGHRS and YFSETQ. This CDR3 contains 16 residues. V was pared by 3 bases and J by 1 base, with 7 bases of the junction left unmatched. CDR3 in DNA: TGCGCCAGCAGCTCCTCCGACAGGGGGCTTTCCTACGAGCAGTACTTC. Amino acids: CASSSSDRGLSYEQYF.

The rearrangement uses TRBV6-5 and TRBJ2-1; weak D call: TRBD2 (6 bases). CDR3 length equals 15 residues. With 8 bases removed from V and 10 bases from J, the gap between germline ends came to 24 bases. Germline CDR1 is MNHEY and CDR2 is SVGAGI. CDR3 amino acids: CASSSAGRVRREQFF. The CDR3 DNA sequence: TGTGCCAGCTCTTCCGCGGGAAGGGTAAGAAGAGAGCAGTTCTTC.

This clone occurred a few times. J is TRBJ1-1 and V is TRBV2; weak D call: TRBD1 (5 bases). Trimming pared 7 bases from V and 5 bases from J, leaving 14 bases between. Germline-derived CDR1 and CDR2 are SNHLY and FYNNEI. The CDR3 runs 13 residues. The CDR3 nucleotides read TGTGCCAGCATGAGGGGACTTCGGACTGAAGCTTTCTTT. Translating it yields CASMRGLRTEAFF.

This clone was recorded at least ten times. The chain employs TRBV10-2 and TRBJ2-7, with no clear D. From germline, CDR1 is WSHSY and CDR2 SAAADI. This CDR3 region has 12 residues. V was cut by 4 bases and J by 3 bases, with 7 bases left in between. Written as DNA, the CDR3 is TGCGCCAGCAGTGGGCCCAGCTACGAGCAGTACTTC. Its protein is CASSGPSYEQYF.

The rearrangement uses TRBV29-1 and TRBJ2-5; TRBD2 aligns across 8 bases. CDR1 and CDR2 from the germline V gene are SQVTM and ANQGSEA. The junction had 5 bases not matched to a gene; V was cut back by 5 bases and J by 0 bases. The CDR3 has 14 residues. The CDR3 sequence is CSVQSGGNQETQYF. The CDR3 DNA reads as TGCAGCGTTCAGAGCGGGGGTAACCAAGAGACCCAGTACTTC.

This clone turned up a few times. The genes are TRBV6-6 and TRBJ2-3; D tentatively fits TRBD1 or TRBD2 (5 bases each). V was cut by 5 bases and J by 3 bases, with 9 bases left in between. The CDR3 loop spans 13 amino acids. Per the germline V gene, CDR1 is MNHNY and CDR2 is SVGAGI (reference sequence). CDR3 bases: TGTGCCAGCAGTAGGGGAGTTACAGATACGCAGTATTTT. This gives the protein CASSRGVTDTQYF.

This clone appeared a few times. The V gene is TRBV4-1, the J gene TRBJ2-7; D is unresolved. CDR1 is MGHRA, CDR2 YSYEKL, per germline. Trimming left V 3 bases short and J 6 bases short, with 12 bases between. CDR3 length: 13 residues. This chain's CDR3 is CASSQTPGGEQYF. The CDR3 coding sequence is TGCGCCAGCAGCCAGACCCCCGGCGGCGAGCAGTACTTC.